This TCR beta chain emerged from a study of CD8+ T cells in alopecia areata. This clone was detected only a few times. Treatment described: oral pan-JAK inhibitor, 5-10 mg twice daily. Specimens obtained from alopecia areata patients comprised lesional scalp punch biopsies and peripheral blood. Sequencing templates came from extracted RNA that was reverse transcribed into cDNA. Assay used: immunoSEQ multiplex PCR; TCRdb lists only in-frame clones, some missing. The sample records some 180,000 clones, roughly 50% being singletons. The specimen comprised CD8+ T cells sorted from blood, sampled at week 24, from a patient treated with tofacitinib. This TCR came from a human donor with alopecia areata.

The CDR3 loop is CASSLVGADEQYF. CDR3 nucleotide sequence: TGTGCCAGCAGTTTGGTGGGTGCCGACGAGCAGTACTTC. The chain is built from TRBV28 and TRBJ2-7; D unclear. The V end lost 3 bases, the J end lost 5 bases, and 11 bases lay between the germline ends. The CDR3 sequence is 13 residues long. The V gene's germline CDR1 is MDHEN and CDR2 SYDVKM.